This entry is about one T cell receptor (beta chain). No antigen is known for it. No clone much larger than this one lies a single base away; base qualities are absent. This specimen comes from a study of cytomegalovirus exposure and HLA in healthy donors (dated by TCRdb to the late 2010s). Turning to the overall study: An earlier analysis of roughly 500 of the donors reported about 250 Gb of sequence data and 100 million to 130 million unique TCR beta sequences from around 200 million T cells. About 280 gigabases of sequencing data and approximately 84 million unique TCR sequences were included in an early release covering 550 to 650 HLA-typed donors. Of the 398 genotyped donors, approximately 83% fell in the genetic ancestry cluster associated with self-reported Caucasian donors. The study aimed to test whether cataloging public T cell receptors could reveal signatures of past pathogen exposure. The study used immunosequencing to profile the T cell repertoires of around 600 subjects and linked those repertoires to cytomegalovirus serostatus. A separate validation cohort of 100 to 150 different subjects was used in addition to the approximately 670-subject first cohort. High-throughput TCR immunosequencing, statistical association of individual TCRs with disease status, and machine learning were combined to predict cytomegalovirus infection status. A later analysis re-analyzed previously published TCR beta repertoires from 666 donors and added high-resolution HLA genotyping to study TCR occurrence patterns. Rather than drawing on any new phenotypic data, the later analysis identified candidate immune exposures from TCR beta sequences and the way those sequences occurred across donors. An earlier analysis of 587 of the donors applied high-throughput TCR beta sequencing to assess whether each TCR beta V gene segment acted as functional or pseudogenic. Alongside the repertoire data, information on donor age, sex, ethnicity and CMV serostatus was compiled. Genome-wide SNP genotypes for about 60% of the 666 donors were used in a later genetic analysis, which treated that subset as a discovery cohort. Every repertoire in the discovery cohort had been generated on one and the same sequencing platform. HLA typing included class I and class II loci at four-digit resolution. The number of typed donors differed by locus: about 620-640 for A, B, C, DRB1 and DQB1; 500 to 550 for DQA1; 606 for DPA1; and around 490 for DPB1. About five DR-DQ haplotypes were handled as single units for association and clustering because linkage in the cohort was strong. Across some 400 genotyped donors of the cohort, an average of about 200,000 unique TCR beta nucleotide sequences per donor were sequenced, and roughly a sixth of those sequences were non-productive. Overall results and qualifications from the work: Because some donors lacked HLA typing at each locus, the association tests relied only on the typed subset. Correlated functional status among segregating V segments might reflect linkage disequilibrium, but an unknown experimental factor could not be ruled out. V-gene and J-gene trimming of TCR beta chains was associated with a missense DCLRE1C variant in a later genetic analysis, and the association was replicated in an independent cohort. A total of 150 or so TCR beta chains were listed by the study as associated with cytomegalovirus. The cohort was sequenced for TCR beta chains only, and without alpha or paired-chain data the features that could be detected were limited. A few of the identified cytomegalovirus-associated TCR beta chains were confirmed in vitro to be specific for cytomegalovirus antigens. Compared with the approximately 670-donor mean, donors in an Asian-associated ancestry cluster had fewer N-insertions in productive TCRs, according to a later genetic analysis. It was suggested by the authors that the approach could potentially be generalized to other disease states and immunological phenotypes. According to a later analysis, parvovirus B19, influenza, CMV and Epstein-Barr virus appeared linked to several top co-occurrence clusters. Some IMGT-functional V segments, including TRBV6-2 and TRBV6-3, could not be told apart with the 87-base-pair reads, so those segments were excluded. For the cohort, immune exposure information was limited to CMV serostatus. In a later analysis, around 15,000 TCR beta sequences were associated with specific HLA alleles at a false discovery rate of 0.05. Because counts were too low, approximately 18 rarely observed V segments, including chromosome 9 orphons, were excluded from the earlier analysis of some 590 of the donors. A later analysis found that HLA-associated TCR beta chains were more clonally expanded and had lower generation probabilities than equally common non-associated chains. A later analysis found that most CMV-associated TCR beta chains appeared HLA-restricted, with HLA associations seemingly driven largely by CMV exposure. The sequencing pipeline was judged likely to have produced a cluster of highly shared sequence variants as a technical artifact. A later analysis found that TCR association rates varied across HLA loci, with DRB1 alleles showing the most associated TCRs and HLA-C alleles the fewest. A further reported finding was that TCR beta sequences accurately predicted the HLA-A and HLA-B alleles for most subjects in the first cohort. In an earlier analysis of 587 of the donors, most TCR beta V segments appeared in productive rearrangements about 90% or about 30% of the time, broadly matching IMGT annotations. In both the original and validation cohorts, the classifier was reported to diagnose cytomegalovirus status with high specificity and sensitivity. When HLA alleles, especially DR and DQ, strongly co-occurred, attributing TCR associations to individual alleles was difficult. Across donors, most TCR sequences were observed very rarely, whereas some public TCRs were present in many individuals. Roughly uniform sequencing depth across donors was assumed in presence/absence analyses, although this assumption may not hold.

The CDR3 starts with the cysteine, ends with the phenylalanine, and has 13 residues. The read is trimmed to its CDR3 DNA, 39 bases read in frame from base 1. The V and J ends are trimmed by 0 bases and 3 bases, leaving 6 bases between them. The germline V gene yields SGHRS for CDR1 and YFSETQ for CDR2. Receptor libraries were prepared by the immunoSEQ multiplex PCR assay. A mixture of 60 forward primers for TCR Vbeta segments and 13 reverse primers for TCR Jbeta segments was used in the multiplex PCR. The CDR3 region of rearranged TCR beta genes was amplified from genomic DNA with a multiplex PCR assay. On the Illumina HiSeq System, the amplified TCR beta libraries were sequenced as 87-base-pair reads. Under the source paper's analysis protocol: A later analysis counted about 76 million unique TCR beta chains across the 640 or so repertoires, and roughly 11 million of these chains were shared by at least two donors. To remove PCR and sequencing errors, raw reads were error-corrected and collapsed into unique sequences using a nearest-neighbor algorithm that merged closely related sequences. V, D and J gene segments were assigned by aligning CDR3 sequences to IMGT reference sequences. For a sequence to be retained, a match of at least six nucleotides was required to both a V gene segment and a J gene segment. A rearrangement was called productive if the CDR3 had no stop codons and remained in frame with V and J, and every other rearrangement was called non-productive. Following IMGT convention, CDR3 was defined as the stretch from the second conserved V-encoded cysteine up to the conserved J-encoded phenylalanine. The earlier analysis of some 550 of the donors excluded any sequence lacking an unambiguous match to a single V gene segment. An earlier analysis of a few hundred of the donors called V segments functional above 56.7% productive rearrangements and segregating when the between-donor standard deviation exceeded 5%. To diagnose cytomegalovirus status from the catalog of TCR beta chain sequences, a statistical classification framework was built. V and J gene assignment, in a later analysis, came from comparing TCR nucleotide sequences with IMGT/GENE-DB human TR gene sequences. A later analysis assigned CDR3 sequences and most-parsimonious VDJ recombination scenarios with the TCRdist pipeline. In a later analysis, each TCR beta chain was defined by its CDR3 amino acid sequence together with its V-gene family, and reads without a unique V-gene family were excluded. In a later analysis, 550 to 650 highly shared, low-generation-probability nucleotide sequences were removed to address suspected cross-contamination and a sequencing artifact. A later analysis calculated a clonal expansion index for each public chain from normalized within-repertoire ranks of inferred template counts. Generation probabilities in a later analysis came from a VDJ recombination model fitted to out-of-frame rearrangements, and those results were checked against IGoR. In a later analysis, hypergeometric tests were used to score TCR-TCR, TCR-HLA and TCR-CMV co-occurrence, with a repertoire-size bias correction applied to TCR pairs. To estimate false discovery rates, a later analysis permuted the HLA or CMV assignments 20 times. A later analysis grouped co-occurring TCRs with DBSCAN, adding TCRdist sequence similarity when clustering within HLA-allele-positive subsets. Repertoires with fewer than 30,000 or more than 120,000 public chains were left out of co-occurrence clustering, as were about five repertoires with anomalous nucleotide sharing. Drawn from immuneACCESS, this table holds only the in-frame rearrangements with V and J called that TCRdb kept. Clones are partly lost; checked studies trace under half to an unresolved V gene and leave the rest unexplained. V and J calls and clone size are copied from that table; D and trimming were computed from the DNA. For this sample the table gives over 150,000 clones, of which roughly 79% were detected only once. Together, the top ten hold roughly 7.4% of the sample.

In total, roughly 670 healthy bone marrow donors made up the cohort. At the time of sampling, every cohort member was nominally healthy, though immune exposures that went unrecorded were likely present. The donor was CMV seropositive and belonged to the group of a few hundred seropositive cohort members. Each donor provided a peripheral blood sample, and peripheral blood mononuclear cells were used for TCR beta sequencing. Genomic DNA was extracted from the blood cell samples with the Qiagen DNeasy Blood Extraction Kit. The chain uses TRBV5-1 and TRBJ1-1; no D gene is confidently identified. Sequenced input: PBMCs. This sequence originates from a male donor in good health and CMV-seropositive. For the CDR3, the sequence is CASSLDRDTEAFF. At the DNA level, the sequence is TGCGCCAGCAGCTTGGACCGCGACACTGAAGCTTTCTTT.